The entry below describes one T cell receptor beta chain. Being one base from a much bigger clone, this may be a read error. The data are from a study of T-cell reconstitution after alpha-beta-depleted transplantation in children. CDR1 SGHTA and CDR2 FQGNSA come from the germline V gene. This CDR3 contains 14 residues. The ends were cut back, 1 base at V and 6 bases at J, with 10 bases in the middle. A library of TCRbeta sequences, prepared with unique molecular identifiers, was generated. One entry per CDR3 protein results from TCRdb running MiXCR on the PCR reads. The sample gives around 600,000 distinct CDR3 sequences, approximately 17% of which show up once; about 1.1% is in the top ten.

The receptor was derived from a human donor who donated a stem cell graft to a child with acute myeloid leukemia. The V call is TRBV7-2, the J call TRBJ2-1; no clear D gene. The starting material was PBMCs from the stem cell graft donor, obtained from the stem cell graft. The CDR3: CASSLVEGCNEQFF. In nucleotides, the CDR3 is TGTGCCAGCAGCTTAGTTGAAGGGTGCAATGAGCAGTTCTTC. The variable domain in full, completed from reference TRBV7-2 and TRBJ2-1, reads GAGVSQSPSNKVTEKGKDVELRCDPISGHTALYWYRQSLGQGLEFLIYFQGNSAPDKSGLPSDRFSAERTGGSVSTLTIQRTQQEDSAVYLCASSLVEGCNEQFFGPGTRLTVL.